These T cell receptor beta chains were read from a single sample in a study of read filtering for tumor transcriptome and immune sequencing. TCRdb passed the reads through MiXCR, listing each CDR3 protein once. The sample has approximately 61,000 distinct CDR3 sequences; nearly 20% are singletons. The specimen sequenced was a population of CD138-negative cells sorted from bone marrow. All receptors derive from a donor at least 40 years old with multiple myeloma. Both conserved end residues are part of each CDR3. A D gene is named only where the DNA matches it firmly. The size field is filled for only some rows; it gives once, few, many or a size class.

V: TRBV12-3/TRBV12-4
D: .
size: once
J: TRBJ2-1
CDR3: CASGLNSIYNERFF
DNA: TGTGCCAGCGGTTTAAATAGTATCTACAATGAGCGGTTCTTC

V: TRBV2
D: TRBD1
size: many
J: TRBJ2-5
CDR3: CASSEIRGQETQYF
DNA: TGTGCCAGCAGTGAAATCAGGGGGCAAGAGACCCAGTACTTC

V: TRBV7-2
D: TRBD2
size: many
J: TRBJ2-3
CDR3: CASSRGSGGDTQYF
DNA: TGTGCCAGCAGCCGAGGTAGCGGGGGGGATACGCAGTATTTT

V: TRBV5-6
D: .
size: .
J: TRBJ1-1
CDR3: CASSSWARGMNTEAFF
DNA: TGTGCCAGCAGCTCGTGGGCCCGGGGGATGAACACTGAAGCCTTCTTT

V: TRBV3-1
D: TRBD1
size: .
J: TRBJ1-1
CDR3: CASSTSLPGGRNEAFF
DNA: TGTGCCAGCAGCACTAGCCTTCCAGGGGGAAGGAATGAAGCTTTCTTT

V: TRBV11-2
D: TRBD1
size: many
J: TRBJ2-1
CDR3: CASRTGQGVNNEQFF
DNA: TGTGCCAGCAGAACGGGACAGGGGGTGAACAATGAGCAGTTCTTC

V: TRBV20-1
D: TRBD2
size: many
J: TRBJ2-1
CDR3: CSARELGGRAYNEQFF
DNA: TGCAGTGCTAGAGAACTCGGCGGGAGGGCCTACAATGAGCAGTTCTTC

V: TRBV20-1
D: .
size: few
J: TRBJ1-2
CDR3: CSALRTYGYTF
DNA: TGCAGTGCTTTAAGGACGTATGGCTACACCTTC

V: TRBV24-1
D: TRBD2
size: many
J: TRBJ2-1
CDR3: CATSDPGLASYNEQFF
DNA: TGTGCCACCAGTGACCCGGGACTAGCTTCCTACAATGAGCAGTTCTTC

V: TRBV5-4
D: TRBD2
size: many
J: TRBJ2-7
CDR3: CASSLPAGGHEQYF
DNA: TGTGCCAGCAGCTTACCAGCGGGAGGGCACGAGCAGTACTTC

V: TRBV9
D: TRBD2
size: many
J: TRBJ2-1
CDR3: CASSVTSGHNEQFF
DNA: TGTGCCAGCAGCGTAACTAGCGGGCACAATGAGCAGTTCTTC

V: TRBV28
D: .
size: many
J: TRBJ2-6
CDR3: CASSLYDTFGSGANVLTF
DNA: TGTGCCAGCAGTTTATATGACACCTTTGGCTCTGGGGCCAACGTCCTGACTTTC

V: TRBV7-2
D: TRBD1
size: few
J: TRBJ1-3
CDR3: CASSLGQASGNTIYF
DNA: TGTGCCAGCAGCTTGGGACAGGCCTCTGGAAACACCATATATTTT

V: TRBV28
D: TRBD1
size: many
J: TRBJ2-1
CDR3: CASSSPGTGLDNEQFF
DNA: TGTGCCAGCAGTTCCCCAGGGACAGGGTTGGACAATGAGCAGTTCTTC

V: TRBV10-3
D: TRBD2
size: many
J: TRBJ2-1
CDR3: CAISPGRGGTSGRSSSYNEQFF
DNA: TGTGCCATCAGTCCGGGACGGGGTGGGACTAGCGGGAGGTCGAGCTCCTACAATGAGCAGTTCTTC

V: TRBV11-2
D: .
size: many
J: TRBJ2-5
CDR3: CASSPMGGGQETQYF
DNA: TGTGCCAGCAGCCCGATGGGGGGAGGACAAGAGACCCAGTACTTC

V: TRBV3-1
D: TRBD2
size: many
J: TRBJ2-2
CDR3: CASSHGAGSSGELFF
DNA: TGTGCCAGCAGCCATGGAGCGGGATCGTCAGGGGAGCTGTTTTTT

V: TRBV7-3
D: TRBD1
size: many
J: TRBJ2-5
CDR3: CASSPGQASETQYF
DNA: TGTGCCAGCAGTCCGGGACAGGCTTCGGAGACCCAGTACTTC

V: TRBV5-1
D: TRBD2
size: few
J: TRBJ2-7
CDR3: CASSISGGFSYEQYF
DNA: TGCGCCAGCAGCATAAGCGGGGGGTTCTCCTACGAGCAGTACTTC

V: TRBV9
D: TRBD1
size: .
J: TRBJ2-5
CDR3: CAGSSWDRKETQYF
DNA: TGTGCCGGCAGCAGCTGGGACAGAAAAGAGACCCAGTACTTC

V: TRBV2
D: .
size: medium-sized
J: TRBJ2-1
CDR3: CASSPVGNEQFF
DNA: TGTGCCAGCAGTCCCGTCGGCAATGAGCAGTTCTTC

V: TRBV20-1
D: .
size: many
J: TRBJ1-5
CDR3: CSAGGEFADQPQHF
DNA: TGCAGTGCTGGGGGGGAATTTGCAGATCAGCCCCAGCATTTT

V: TRBV20-1
D: TRBD2
size: many
J: TRBJ2-1
CDR3: CSARTSGGNEQFF
DNA: TGCAGTGCCCGGACTAGCGGGGGCAATGAGCAGTTCTTC

V: TRBV5-1
D: TRBD1
size: many
J: TRBJ1-5
CDR3: CASSLDQGASQPQHF
DNA: TGCGCCAGCAGCTTGGATCAGGGGGCAAGTCAGCCCCAGCATTTT

V: TRBV5-1
D: TRBD1
size: many
J: TRBJ2-5
CDR3: CASSSMGQVQETQYF
DNA: TGCGCCAGCAGCTCGATGGGACAGGTCCAAGAGACCCAGTACTTC

V: TRBV5-1
D: TRBD2
size: many
J: TRBJ2-3
CDR3: CASSPTAGGDTQYF
DNA: TGCGCCAGCAGCCCAACGGCGGGGGGTGATACGCAGTATTTT

V: TRBV5-5
D: TRBD1
size: many
J: TRBJ2-2
CDR3: CASRTGAATGELFF
DNA: TGTGCCAGCAGGACAGGGGCGGCCACCGGGGAGCTGTTTTTT

V: TRBV6-1
D: .
size: many
J: TRBJ2-5
CDR3: CANSYGYQETQYF
DNA: TGTGCCAACAGTTACGGCTACCAAGAGACCCAGTACTTC

V: TRBV3-1
D: .
size: many
J: TRBJ2-2
CDR3: CASSQDWSTGELFF
DNA: TGTGCCAGCAGCCAAGATTGGAGCACCGGGGAGCTGTTTTTT

V: TRBV6-6
D: TRBD1
size: many
J: TRBJ2-7
CDR3: CASSYGPDRAFEQYF
DNA: TGTGCCAGCAGTTACGGGCCGGACAGGGCCTTTGAGCAGTACTTC

V: TRBV18
D: TRBD1
size: once
J: TRBJ2-1
CDR3: CASSLNGQGAFNNEQFF
DNA: TGTGCCAGCTCACTGAACGGACAGGGGGCGTTCAACAATGAGCAGTTCTTC

V: TRBV5-1
D: TRBD1
size: many
J: TRBJ2-3
CDR3: CASSSGQARDTQYF
DNA: TGCGCCAGCAGCTCGGGACAGGCGAGAGATACGCAGTATTTT

V: TRBV7-6
D: .
size: many
J: TRBJ1-4
CDR3: CASSFNEKLFF
DNA: TGTGCCAGCAGCTTTAATGAAAAACTGTTTTTT

V: TRBV5-1
D: .
size: many
J: TRBJ2-5
CDR3: CASRVTSETQYF
DNA: TGCGCCAGCCGCGTTACCTCGGAGACCCAGTACTTC

V: TRBV11-2
D: .
size: many
J: TRBJ2-3
CDR3: CASSDTGWGADTQYF
DNA: TGTGCCAGCAGTGATACAGGGTGGGGCGCAGATACGCAGTATTTT

V: TRBV12-3/TRBV12-4
D: TRBD2
size: many
J: TRBJ2-3
CDR3: CASTPGPGGSTDTQYF
DNA: TGTGCCAGCACTCCGGGGCCGGGGGGTAGCACAGATACGCAGTATTTT

V: TRBV28
D: TRBD1
size: many
J: TRBJ2-3
CDR3: CANRDRGADTQYF
DNA: TGTGCCAACCGGGACAGGGGAGCAGATACGCAGTATTTT

V: TRBV29-1
D: TRBD1
size: many
J: TRBJ1-2
CDR3: CSVEPTQGQVLYGYTF
DNA: TGCAGCGTTGAACCAACACAGGGACAGGTTCTCTATGGCTACACCTTC

V: TRBV20-1
D: TRBD2
size: many
J: TRBJ2-1
CDR3: CSLRASGTYNEQFF
DNA: TGCAGTTTAAGGGCTAGCGGAACCTACAATGAGCAGTTCTTC